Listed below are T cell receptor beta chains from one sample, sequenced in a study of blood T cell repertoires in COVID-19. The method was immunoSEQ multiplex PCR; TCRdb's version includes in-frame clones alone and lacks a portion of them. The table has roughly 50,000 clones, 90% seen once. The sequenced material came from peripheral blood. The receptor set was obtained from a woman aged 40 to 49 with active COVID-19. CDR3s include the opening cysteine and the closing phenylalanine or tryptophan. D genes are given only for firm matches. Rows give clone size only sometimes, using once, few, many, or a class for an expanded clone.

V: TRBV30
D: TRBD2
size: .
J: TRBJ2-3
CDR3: CAWGGLAGGPDTQYF
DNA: TGTGCCTGGGGAGGGCTAGCGGGGGGGCCAGATACGCAGTATTTT

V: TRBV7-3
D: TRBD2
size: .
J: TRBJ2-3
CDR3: CASSPRTSGGTDTQYF
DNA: TGTGCCAGCAGCCCTAGGACTAGCGGGGGCACAGATACGCAGTATTTT

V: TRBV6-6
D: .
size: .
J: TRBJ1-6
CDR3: CASSYPSQGSNSPLHF
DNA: TGTGCCAGCAGTTACCCCTCCCAGGGCTCTAATTCACCCCTCCACTTT

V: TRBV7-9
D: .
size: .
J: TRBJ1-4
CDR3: CASSLGPGMATNEKLFF
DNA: TGTGCCAGCAGCTTAGGACCGGGAATGGCAACTAATGAAAAACTGTTTTTT

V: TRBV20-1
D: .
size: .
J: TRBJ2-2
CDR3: CSARAGGELFF
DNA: TGCAGTGCTAGAGCGGGGGGGGAGCTGTTTTTT

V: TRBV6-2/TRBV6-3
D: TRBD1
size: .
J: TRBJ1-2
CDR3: CASSLLDRGPGYTF
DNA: TGTGCCAGCAGCCTCCTCGACAGGGGGCCCGGCTACACCTTC

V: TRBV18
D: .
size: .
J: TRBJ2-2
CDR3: CASSLQNRGTGELFF
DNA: TGTGCCAGCTCATTACAGAACCGGGGAACCGGGGAGCTGTTTTTT

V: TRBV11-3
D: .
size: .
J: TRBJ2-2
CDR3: CASSLGQANTGELFF
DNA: TGTGCCAGCAGCTTAGGACAGGCGAACACCGGGGAGCTGTTTTTT

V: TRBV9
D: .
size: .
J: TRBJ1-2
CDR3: CASSAQSNYGYTF
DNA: TGTGCCAGCAGCGCACAGTCTAACTATGGCTACACCTTC

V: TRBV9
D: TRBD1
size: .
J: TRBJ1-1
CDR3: CASSASPGTDLSTEAFF
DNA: TGTGCCAGCAGCGCCAGTCCCGGGACAGATCTGAGCACTGAAGCTTTCTTT

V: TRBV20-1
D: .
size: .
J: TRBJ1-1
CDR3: CSADTYSEAFF
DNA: TGCAGTGCTGACACTTACTCTGAAGCTTTCTTT

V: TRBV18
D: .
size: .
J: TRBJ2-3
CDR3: CASSPGDRGGTDTQYF
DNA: TGTGCCAGCTCACCGGGGGATCGCGGGGGCACAGATACGCAGTATTTT

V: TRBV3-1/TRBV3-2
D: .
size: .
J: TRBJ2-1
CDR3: CASSQAYWESSYNEQFF
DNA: TGTGCCAGCAGCCAAGCTTACTGGGAGAGCTCCTACAATGAGCAGTTCTTC

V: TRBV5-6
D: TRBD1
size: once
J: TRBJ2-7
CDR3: CASSRVPGQGTYEQYF
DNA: TGTGCCAGCAGTCGCGTTCCGGGACAGGGAACCTACGAGCAGTACTTC

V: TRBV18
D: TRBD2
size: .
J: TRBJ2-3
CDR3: CASSPPEGLADTQYF
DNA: TGTGCCAGCTCACCCCCCGAGGGACTAGCGGATACGCAGTATTTT

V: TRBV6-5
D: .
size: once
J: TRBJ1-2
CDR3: CASSTANYGYTF
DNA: TGTGCCAGCAGCACAGCTAACTATGGCTACACCTTC

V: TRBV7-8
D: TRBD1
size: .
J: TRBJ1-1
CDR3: CASSLRDRGNTEAFF
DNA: TGTGCCAGCAGCTTACGGGACAGGGGGAACACTGAAGCTTTCTTT

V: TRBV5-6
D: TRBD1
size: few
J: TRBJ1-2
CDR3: CASRPDRVYGYTF
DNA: TGTGCCAGCAGGCCGGACAGGGTATATGGCTACACCTTC

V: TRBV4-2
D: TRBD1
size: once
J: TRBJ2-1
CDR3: CASSREGQGYNEQFF
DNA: TGTGCCAGCAGCCGAGAGGGACAGGGTTACAATGAGCAGTTCTTC

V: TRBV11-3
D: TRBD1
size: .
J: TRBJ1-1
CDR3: CASSLGVARQGAGAEAFF
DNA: TGTGCCAGCAGCTTAGGAGTTGCCCGACAGGGGGCTGGGGCTGAAGCTTTCTTT

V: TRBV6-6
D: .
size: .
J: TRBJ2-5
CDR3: CATSSETQYF
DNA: TGTGCCACCTCTTCAGAGACCCAGTACTTC

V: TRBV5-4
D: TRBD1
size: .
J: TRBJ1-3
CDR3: CASSLKAGGGNTIYF
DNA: TGTGCCAGCAGCTTGAAGGCAGGGGGTGGAAACACCATATATTTT

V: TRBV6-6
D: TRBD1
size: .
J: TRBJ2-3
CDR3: CASSTRDRGKDTQYF
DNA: TGTGCCAGCAGTACCCGGGACAGGGGAAAAGATACGCAGTATTTT

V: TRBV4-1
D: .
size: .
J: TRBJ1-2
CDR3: CASSLQTPGFGYTF
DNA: TGCGCCAGCAGCCTCCAGACCCCAGGGTTTGGCTACACCTTC

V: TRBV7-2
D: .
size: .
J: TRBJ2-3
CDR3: CASSLSPIGGVADTQYF
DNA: TGTGCCAGCAGCTTAAGCCCCATAGGGGGGGTGGCAGATACGCAGTATTTT

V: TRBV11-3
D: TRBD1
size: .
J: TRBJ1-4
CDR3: CASSGRQGGSEKLFF
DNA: TGTGCCAGCAGCGGTCGACAGGGAGGAAGCGAAAAACTGTTTTTT

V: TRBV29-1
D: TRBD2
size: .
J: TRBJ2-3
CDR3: CSVEPSGTTDTQYF
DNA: TGCAGCGTTGAACCTAGCGGAACCACAGATACGCAGTATTTT

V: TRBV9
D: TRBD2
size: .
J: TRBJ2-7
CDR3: CASSLGTSRLYEQYF
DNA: TGTGCCAGCAGCCTTGGGACTAGCAGGCTCTACGAGCAGTACTTC

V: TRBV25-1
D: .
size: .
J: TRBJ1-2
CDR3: CASSENTGQTYGYTF
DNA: TGTGCCAGCAGTGAAAACACTGGACAGACCTATGGCTACACCTTC

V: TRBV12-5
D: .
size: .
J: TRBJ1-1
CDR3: CASGGGLNTEAFF
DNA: TGTGCTAGTGGGGGGGGTCTGAACACTGAAGCTTTCTTT

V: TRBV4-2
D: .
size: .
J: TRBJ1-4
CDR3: CASSQNGDATNEKLFF
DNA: TGTGCCAGCAGCCAAAACGGGGATGCAACTAATGAAAAACTGTTTTTT

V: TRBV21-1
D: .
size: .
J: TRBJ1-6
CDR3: CASSKKVSRPGANSPLHF
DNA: TGTGCCAGCAGCAAAAAGGTTAGCAGACCGGGTGCTAATTCACCCCTCCACTTT

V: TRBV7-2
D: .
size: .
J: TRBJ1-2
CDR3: CASSLASPRGGYTF
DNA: TGTGCCAGCAGCTTAGCGTCCCCCAGGGGTGGCTACACCTTC

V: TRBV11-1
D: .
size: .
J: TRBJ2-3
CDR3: CASSLLRTDTQYF
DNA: TGTGCCAGCAGCTTACTACGGACAGATACGCAGTATTTT

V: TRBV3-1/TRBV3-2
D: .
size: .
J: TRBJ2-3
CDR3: CASMKRGTDTQYF
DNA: TGTGCCAGCATGAAGCGGGGCACAGATACGCAGTATTTT

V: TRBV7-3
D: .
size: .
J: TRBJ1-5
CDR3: CASSLDMGQPQHF
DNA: TGTGCCAGCAGCTTAGACATGGGCCAGCCCCAGCATTTT

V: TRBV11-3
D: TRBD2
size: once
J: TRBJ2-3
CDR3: CASSSGLARTDTQYF
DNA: TGTGCCAGCAGCTCGGGACTAGCGCGCACAGATACGCAGTATTTT

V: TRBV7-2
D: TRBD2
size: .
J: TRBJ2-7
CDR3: CASSPSGGASAREQYF
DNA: TGTGCCAGCAGCCCTAGCGGGGGGGCTTCCGCTCGCGAGCAGTACTTC

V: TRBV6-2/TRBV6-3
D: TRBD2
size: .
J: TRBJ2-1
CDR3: CASSRSGGASEQFF
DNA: TGTGCCAGCAGTAGAAGCGGGGGGGCCAGTGAGCAGTTCTTC

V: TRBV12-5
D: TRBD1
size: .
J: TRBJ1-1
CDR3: CASGLGQGAEAFF
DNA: TGTGCTAGTGGTTTGGGACAGGGGGCTGAAGCTTTCTTT

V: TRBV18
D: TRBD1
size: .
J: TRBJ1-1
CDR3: CASSGQGGTEAFF
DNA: TGTGCCAGCTCCGGACAGGGTGGGACTGAAGCTTTCTTT

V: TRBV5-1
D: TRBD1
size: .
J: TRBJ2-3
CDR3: CASSPDRGRDTQYF
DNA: TGCGCCAGCAGCCCCGACAGGGGGAGAGATACGCAGTATTTT